This entry lists 9 T cell receptor beta chains sequenced from one sample in a study of cytomegalovirus exposure and HLA in healthy donors. Amplification used 60 Vbeta primers and 13 Jbeta primers. Sequencing used immunoSEQ multiplex PCR; TCRdb keeps in-frame clones, though not all of them. The repertoire holds more than 90,000 clones, with about 75% as singletons. Specimen: PBMCs. These receptors all stem from a man aged 35 to 55 in good health and CMV-seropositive.

The genes are TRBV7-2 and TRBJ1-5, with 7 bases lining up with TRBD1. The CDR3 spans 15 residues. J lost 0 bases, V lost 5 bases, and 4 bases had no gene match. Germline lookup yields CDR1 SGHTA and CDR2 FQGNSA. This chain's CDR3 is CASSATGYSNQPQHF. CDR3 sequence (DNA): TGTGCCAGCAGCGCGACAGGGTATAGCAATCAGCCCCAGCATTTT.

The CDR3 region is CASSSLRADTQYF. In DNA form, the CDR3 reads TGCGCCAGCAGCTCCTTGAGGGCAGATACGCAGTATTTT. This chain connects TRBV5-1 to TRBJ2-3; D might be TRBD2 (5 bases). Germline loops: CDR1 SGHRS, CDR2 YFSETQ. V gave up 3 bases and J gave up 4 bases, with 9 bases separating them. The CDR3 contains 13 residues.

This clone was recorded a few times. The J gene is TRBJ2-3, the V gene TRBV5-1; 8 bases are shared with TRBD2. Trimming removed 3 bases from V and 6 bases from J; junction bases left unmatched: 9. The CDR3 totals 15 residues. Germline CDR1 SGHRS, CDR2 YFSETQ. The CDR3: CASSWGTSFEDTQYF. The CDR3 nucleotides are TGCGCCAGCAGCTGGGGGACTAGTTTTGAGGATACGCAGTATTTT.

This clone occurred a few times. J is TRBJ2-7 and V is TRBV7-9; unclear D gene. Trimming cost V 5 bases and J 0 bases, with 8 bases left between them. The length of the CDR3 is 13 residues. Germline lookup yields CDR1 SEHNR and CDR2 FQNEAQ (reference sequence). DNA of the CDR3: TGTGCCAGCAGCCCGAGCGTCTCCTACGAGCAGTACTTC. It is translated as CASSPSVSYEQYF.

This chain uses TRBV23-1 with TRBJ2-1, with TRBD1 matching 7 bases. TRBV23-1 is reported as an ORF; its role is uncertain. The J segment lost 1 base and the V segment lost 9 bases, leaving 3 bases of the junction unmatched. The CDR3 consists of 13 residues. The CDR3 is CARGTASYNEQFF. The CDR3 nucleotides read TGCGCCAGGGGGACAGCTTCCTACAATGAGCAGTTCTTC.

This clone occurred once. V gene TRBV27 combines with J gene TRBJ2-3, with D tentatively TRBD2 (7 bases). The V gene's germline CDR1 is MNHEY and CDR2 SMNVEV (reference sequence). This CDR3 is 17 amino acids long. V lost 2 bases, J lost 0 bases, and 15 bases lay in between. The DNA of the CDR3 is TGTGCCAGCAGTTTAACGGGGGGCGCCGCTAGCACAGATACGCAGTATTTT. The encoded protein is CASSLTGGAASTDTQYF.

This chain links TRBV27 with TRBJ2-7; a possible D gene is TRBD2 (5 bases). CDR3 length equals 15 residues. V lost 3 bases to trimming and J lost 0 bases, with 12 bases between them. Germline V lookup: CDR1 MNHEY, CDR2 SMNVEV (reference sequence). The CDR3 here is CASSFLSADSYEQYF. CDR3 DNA: TGTGCCAGCAGTTTTCTCTCAGCGGACTCCTACGAGCAGTACTTC.

Only a few counts were recorded for this clone. DNA for the CDR3: TGTGCCACCAGCAGAGCCGGACTAGCGGGGCAGGGGGATGAGCAGTTCTTC. It yields the protein CATSRAGLAGQGDEQFF. The V gene is TRBV15, the J gene TRBJ2-1; TRBD2 matches 12 bases. The CDR3 is 17 amino acids. The V gene's germline CDR1 is LNHNV and CDR2 YYDKDF (reference sequence). The J segment lost 8 bases and the V segment lost 1 base, leaving 9 bases of the junction unmatched.

The CDR3 loop is CASSSAPGEVGQETQYF. Written as DNA, the CDR3 is TGTGCCAGCAGCTCCGCCCCAGGGGAAGTAGGGCAAGAGACCCAGTACTTC. The V call is TRBV7-9, the J call TRBJ2-5, with D maybe TRBD1 (6 bases). This CDR3 spans 17 amino acids. Germline CDR1 and CDR2: SEHNR and FQNEAQ (reference sequence). Trimming left V 4 bases short and J 2 bases short, with 20 bases between.